Shown below are 5 T cell receptor beta chains from a single sample sequenced in a study of blood T cell repertoires in COVID-19 (TCRdb year 2020). The library was obtained by the immunoSEQ multiplex PCR assay. The clones in this table, taken by TCRdb from immuneACCESS, are in-frame only. Not every clone is retained; where verified, under half of the shortfall comes from an unresolved V gene, and the cause of the rest is unknown. The sample table contains hundreds of thousands of clones; only one count was recorded for approximately 90% of them. Together, the top ten hold around 2.9% of the sample. The material sequenced was PBMCs or T cells enriched from blood (not recorded which). These receptors came from a woman aged 50 to 60 who had recovered from COVID-19.

The rearrangement uses TRBV7-3 and TRBJ1-1, with 8 positions matching TRBD1. CDR1 and CDR2 (germline): SGHTA, FQGTGA. CDR3 length: 14 residues. J gave up 5 bases and V 1 base, and 3 bases lay outside the gene matches. The CDR3 loop is CASSLIQGGTEAFF. For the CDR3, the DNA is TGTGCCAGCAGCTTAATACAGGGGGGTACTGAAGCTTTCTTT.

V usage is TRBV4-1 and J usage is TRBJ1-1; the D gene is possibly TRBD1 (5 bases). Trimming pared 4 bases from V and 3 bases from J, leaving 18 bases between. The CDR3 runs to 16 residues. CDR1 MGHRA and CDR2 YSYEKL come from the germline V gene. The CDR3 region has the DNA TGCGCCAGCAGCCGTAGGTTCGGAGGGGAGCACACTGAAGCTTTCTTT. This encodes CASSRRFGGEHTEAFF.

The J gene is TRBJ1-5, the V gene TRBV28; D might be TRBD1 (6 bases). Germline lookup yields CDR1 MDHEN and CDR2 SYDVKM. This CDR3 has 15 residues. V was shortened by 7 bases and J by 6 bases, with 19 bases between the two germline ends. The CDR3 reads CASIGEWGPRQPQHF. The CDR3 DNA sequence: TGTGCCAGCATAGGTGAGTGGGGGCCTCGTCAGCCCCAGCATTTT.

As regards this clone: The likely explanation is a read error, given a far larger clone one base away. The chain carries TRBV5-6 and TRBJ2-3, with 10 bases matching TRBD1. Unmatched junction bases numbered 5, after V lost 5 bases and J lost 2 bases. CDR1 and CDR2 (germline): SGHDT, YYEEEE. This CDR3 contains 15 residues. In DNA form, the CDR3 reads TGTGCCAGCAGTACCGGGACAGGGGCCACAGATACGCAGTATTTT. Its protein product is CASSTGTGATDTQYF.

The chain recombines TRBV28 with TRBJ1-5; D perhaps matches TRBD1 (6 bases). V lost 5 bases and J lost 3, with 17 bases in between. This CDR3 spans 16 amino acids. Germline-derived CDR1 and CDR2 are MDHEN and SYDVKM. The DNA for the CDR3 is TGTGCCAGCAGTCCCGCCCTAGGGGGGGTCAATCAGCCCCAGCATTTT. This sequence encodes CASSPALGGVNQPQHF.